The next 6 T cell receptor beta chains were all read from a single sample in a study of T cell responses to AZD1222 COVID-19 vaccine. Sequencing used immunoSEQ multiplex PCR; TCRdb keeps in-frame clones, though not all of them. Found here are some 50,000 clones, over 85% of them singletons; the top ten hold 0.95% to 1.2%. Specimen: peripheral blood, collected 28 days after the second AZD1222 dose. These receptors all come from an adult who received the AZD1222 COVID-19 vaccine.

This chain connects TRBV10-3 to TRBJ2-7; D possibly corresponds to TRBD1 (6 bases). The germline V and J ends were trimmed by 3 bases and 6 bases, with 15 bases remaining between them. Germline V lookup: CDR1 ENHRY, CDR2 SYGVKD. CDR3 size: 14 residues. CDR3 sequence reads: CAISDLGQLGEQYF. The CDR3 nucleotides read TGTGCCATCAGTGATCTAGGACAGCTTGGCGAGCAGTACTTC.

The chain links TRBV9 to TRBJ2-1, with 12 bases that match TRBD2. The CDR3 consists of 16 residues. V shed 2 bases and J 3 bases; nucleotides not matched to a gene: 3. Germline V gene data show CDR1 as SGDLS and CDR2 as YYNGEE. CDR3 nucleotide sequence: TGTGCCAGCAGCGTGACTAGCGGGAGCTTCTACAATGAGCAGTTCTTC. This translates into CASSVTSGSFYNEQFF.

The chain joins TRBV6-2 or TRBV6-3 to TRBJ2-1, with unresolved D. The CDR3 has 11 amino acids. Germline V gene data show CDR1 as MNHEY and CDR2 as SVGEGT. V lost 5 bases, J lost 8 bases, and 7 bases lay in between. The CDR3: CASSTIYEQFF. The CDR3, as DNA: TGTGCCAGCAGTACCATCTATGAGCAGTTCTTC.

J is TRBJ1-2 and V is TRBV12-3 or TRBV12-4; TRBD1 matches at 7 bases. The CDR3 covers 13 residues. V lost 6 bases to trimming and J lost 8 bases; unmatched junction nucleotides: 9. The CDR3 sequence is CASRPTGNVGYTF. Here the CDR3 DNA reads TGTGCCAGCAGGCCGACAGGGAATGTCGGCTACACCTTC.

The chain employs TRBV7-9 and TRBJ2-5; D gene unclear. CDR3 length: 11 amino acids. Germline CDR1 SEHNR, CDR2 FQNEAQ (reference sequence). V shed 4 bases and J shed 0 bases, with 0 bases lying between them. Here the CDR3 reads CASSYQETQYF. In DNA form, the CDR3 reads TGTGCCAGCAGCTACCAAGAGACCCAGTACTTC.

CDR3 amino acids: CASSLFGPGDLNQPQHF. The CDR3 nucleotides are TGTGCCAGCAGTTTATTCGGTCCAGGAGATCTAAATCAGCCCCAGCATTTT. V usage is TRBV27 and J usage is TRBJ1-5; D gene uncertain. V was trimmed by 1 base and J by 4 bases, leaving 17 bases between them. The CDR3 contains 17 residues. Germline lookup yields CDR1 MNHEY and CDR2 SMNVEV (reference sequence).